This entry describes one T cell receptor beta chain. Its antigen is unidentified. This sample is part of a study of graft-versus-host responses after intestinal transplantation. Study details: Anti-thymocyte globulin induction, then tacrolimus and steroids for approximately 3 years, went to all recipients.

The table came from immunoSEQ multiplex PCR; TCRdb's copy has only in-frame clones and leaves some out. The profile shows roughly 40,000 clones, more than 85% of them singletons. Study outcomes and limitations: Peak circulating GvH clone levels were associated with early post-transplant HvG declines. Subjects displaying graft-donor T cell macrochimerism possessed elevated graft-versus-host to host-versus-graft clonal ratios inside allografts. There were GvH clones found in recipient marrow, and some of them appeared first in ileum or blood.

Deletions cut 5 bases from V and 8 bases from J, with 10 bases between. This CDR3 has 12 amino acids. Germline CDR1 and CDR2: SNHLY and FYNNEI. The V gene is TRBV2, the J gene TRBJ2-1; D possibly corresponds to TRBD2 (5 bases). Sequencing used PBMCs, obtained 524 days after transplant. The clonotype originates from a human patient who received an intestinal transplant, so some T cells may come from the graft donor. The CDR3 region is CASSLAWDEQFF. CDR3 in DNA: TGTGCCAGCAGTTTAGCGTGGGATGAGCAGTTCTTC. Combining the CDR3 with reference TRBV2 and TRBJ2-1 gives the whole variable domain EPEVTQTPSHQVTQMGQEVILRCVPISNHLYFYWYRQILGQKVEFLVSFYNNEISEKSEIFDDQFSVERPDGSNFTLKIRSTKLEDSAMYFCASSLAWDEQFFGPGTRLTVL.